This paragraph reports one T cell receptor beta chain. These data belong to a study of cytomegalovirus exposure and HLA in healthy donors. The germline V gene has CDR1 SQVTM and CDR2 ANQGSEA. J was trimmed by 2 bases and V by 2 bases; bases with no gene match: 5. The CDR3 contains 15 residues. Both 60 Vbeta primers and 13 Jbeta primers went into the PCR. The protocol was immunoSEQ multiplex PCR, while the TCRdb copy is restricted to in-frame clones and leaves out a portion. Recorded for this sample: about 51,000 clones. The sequenced sample was PBMCs. This chain connects TRBV29-1 to TRBJ2-2, with 7 bases fitting TRBD1. This TCR was sampled from a female donor in good health and CMV-seronegative. As DNA, the CDR3 is TGCAGCGTTGAACTAGGGGGCGCAAACACCGGGGAGCTGTTTTTT. Protein product: CSVELGGANTGELFF.